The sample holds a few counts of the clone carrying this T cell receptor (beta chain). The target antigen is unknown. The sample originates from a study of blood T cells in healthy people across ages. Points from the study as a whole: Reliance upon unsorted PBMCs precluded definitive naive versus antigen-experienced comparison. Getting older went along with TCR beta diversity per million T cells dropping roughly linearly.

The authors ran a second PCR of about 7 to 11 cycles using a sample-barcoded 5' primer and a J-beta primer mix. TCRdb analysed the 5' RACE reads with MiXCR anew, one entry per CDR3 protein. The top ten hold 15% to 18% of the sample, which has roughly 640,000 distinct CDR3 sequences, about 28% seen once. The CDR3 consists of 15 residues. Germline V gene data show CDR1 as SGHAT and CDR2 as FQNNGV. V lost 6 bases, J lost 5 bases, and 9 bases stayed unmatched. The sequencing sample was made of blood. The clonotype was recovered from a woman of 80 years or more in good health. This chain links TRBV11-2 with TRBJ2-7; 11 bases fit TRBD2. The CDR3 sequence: CASRERLAGPDEQYF. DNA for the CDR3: TGTGCCAGCAGGGAACGACTAGCGGGGCCCGACGAGCAGTACTTC.